Below, one TCR beta chain is given with its context. Its antigen is unidentified. Sequencing used immunoSEQ multiplex PCR; TCRdb keeps in-frame clones, though not all of them. The sample has roughly 130,000 clones, approximately 85% seen once. This record belongs to a study of T cell responses to AZD1222 COVID-19 vaccine. General observations from the study: The study found vaccine-associated CD4 TCRs spanning spike, dominant at 160-218 and 743-854. The donor group comprised mostly white British people and more females; the analysis possibly underestimated clonal diversity. Sampling captured repertoires only after the peak T cell response.

The sample was peripheral blood, taken on day 0 of MenACWY control vaccination. The TCR sequence derives from an adult in good health.

The CDR3 nucleotides read TGTGCCATCAGTGAGTCAGGCGGACCTCTAGGGGCTTTCTTT. Its translation is CAISESGGPLGAFF. The chain carries TRBV10-3 and TRBJ1-1; D remains unclear. CDR1 and CDR2 from the germline V gene are ENHRY and SYGVKD. This CDR3 comprises 14 residues. Trimming stripped 0 bases from V and 11 bases from J, with 16 bases between.